This T cell receptor beta chain was observed in a study of CD8 T cells in Susac syndrome. Included as multiple sclerosis controls were treatment-naive patients who had stable or active relapsing-remitting disease. It was negative isolation that provided the CD8+ and CD4+ T cells, whereas TEMRA cells were enriched by FACS. Germline lookup yields CDR1 MNHEY and CDR2 SMNVEV (reference sequence). The CDR3 consists of 15 residues. The V gene lost 4 bases and the J gene lost 0 bases, with 10 bases spanning the gap. RNA in amounts of roughly 0.5 to 1 ug was reverse transcribed with random hexamers. Amplification of TCR beta CDR3 was carried out by immunoSEQ multiplex PCR, which covered 54 Vbeta and 13 Jbeta segments. TCRdb passed the immunoSEQ multiplex PCR reads through MiXCR, listing each CDR3 protein once. The repertoire holds around 71,000 distinct CDR3 sequences, with under 96% as singletons.

This TCR came from a human donor with multiple sclerosis. This chain links TRBV27 with TRBJ1-3, with D perhaps TRBD1 (5 bases). Sequencing was done on a sample of CD4+ T cells from PBMCs. This chain's CDR3 is CASSYTGDSGNTIYF. DNA for the CDR3: TGTGCCAGCAGTTACACAGGCGACTCTGGAAACACCATATATTTT.